This T cell receptor (beta chain) was profiled in a study of lymphopenia after photon versus proton radiotherapy. CDR3 length: 14 amino acids. CDR1 is MGHRA, CDR2 YSYEKL, per germline. V lost 3 bases and J lost 2; bases outside the gene matches: 3. The table came from immunoSEQ multiplex PCR; TCRdb's copy has only in-frame clones and leaves some out. The sample shows tens of thousands of clones, approximately 91% of them seen only once. The gene calls are TRBV4-1 and TRBJ2-7, with TRBD2 matching over 8 bases. The source material was peripheral blood, sampled from a patient treated with photon-based radiotherapy. The sequence was collected from an older woman with pancreatic cancer. The CDR3 loop reads CASSHLAGPYEQYF. The CDR3 DNA reads TGCGCCAGCAGCCATTTAGCGGGACCCTACGAGCAGTACTTC.